This record looks at one T cell receptor (beta chain) sequence and its context. The CDR3 has 12 amino acids. Per germline, CDR1 SGHAT and CDR2 FQNNGV. V lost 5 bases, J lost 2 bases, and 6 bases lay in between. Some clones are missing from TCRdb's copy, which holds only in-frame ones; the method was immunoSEQ multiplex PCR. The sample lists about 1 million clones, 60% to 80% occurring once. Healthy HIV-negative adults with no recent acute infections or vaccinations were recruited as donors. The data stem from a study of shared clonotypes between healthy human individuals. The chain links TRBV11-2 to TRBJ2-5; no firm D call. Input material: memory CD4+ T cells sorted from blood. This sample's subset: CD45RA-negative fraction. This sequence was found in a man aged 18 to 30 in good health. CDR3 in DNA: TGTGCCAGCAGCCTCATGCAAGAGACCCAGTACTTC. As protein: CASSLMQETQYF.